The source of this TCR beta chain is a study of blood T cell repertoires in COVID-19. Across the whole study: PBMCs, B-cell-depleted T cells, or T cells provided the cDNA or gDNA that made up the material.

Source study methods: Nucleated cell number was recorded as an estimate derived from reference gene primer amplification. The method was immunoSEQ multiplex PCR; TCRdb's version includes in-frame clones alone and lacks a portion of them. The V and J calls and clone size are taken from that table; D and trimming were inferred from the DNA. The sample lists roughly 330,000 clones, roughly 87% occurring once. V lost 5 bases and J 6 bases, leaving 7 bases between the germline ends. Germline V gene sequence: CDR1 LGHDT, CDR2 YNNKEL (reference sequence). This CDR3 contains 12 residues. This chain links TRBV3-1 (or the pseudogene TRBV3-2) with TRBJ2-2, with unresolved D. The sequence came from a man aged 25-40 years with COVID-19, enrolled during active disease. Sequencing was done on a sample of peripheral blood. In nucleotides, the CDR3 is TGTGCCAGCAGCTTAGTCCCCGGGGAGCTGTTTTTT. Protein sequence: CASSLVPGELFF.